This note documents a single T cell receptor beta chain sequence. This sample was taken from a study of shared clonotypes between healthy human individuals. For every subset, genomic DNA was evenly distributed across several immunoSEQ plates. Sorted-subset replicate PCR reactions contained 200 ng DNA, corresponding to approximately 30,000 T cell genomes. Only in-frame clones appear in the TCRdb table, and some are missing; sequencing was by immunoSEQ multiplex PCR. The sample holds around 2,000,000 clones; under 95% are singletons and the top ten take around 1.7%. Germline trimming cut 4 bases from V and 8 bases from J; bases unmatched to any gene: 8. CDR1 is MNHEY, CDR2 SVGAGI, per germline. There are 14 residues in the CDR3. Terminally differentiated effector memory CD45RA+ cells were left out of the naive CD8 fraction, which was CD45RO-negative and positively selected for CCR7.

Material: naive CD8+ T cells from PBMCs. The clonotype was recovered from a young man in good health. Some clones in this sample may be carry-over from other donors' samples. The V and J genes are TRBV6-5 and TRBJ1-2; 9 bases are shared with TRBD1. The CDR3 DNA is TGTGCCAGCAGTTCACCCGGGACAGGGCACGGCTACACCTTC. Translation gives CASSSPGTGHGYTF.